The 17 T cell receptor beta chains presented below share a single source sample, sequenced in a study of breast tumors, draining lymph nodes, adjacent tissues. MiXCR, applied by TCRdb to the multiplex PCR reads, yields one record per CDR3 protein. The data hold a few hundred thousand distinct CDR3 sequences, with under 40% observed a single time. Axillary draining lymph nodes of breast cancer patients supplied the node samples. Material for sequencing was axillary lymph node tissue. These receptors were obtained from a female donor with breast cancer. Some clones in this sample may be carry-over from other donors' samples.

The rearrangement joins TRBV19 to TRBJ1-4; 8 bases match TRBD1. CDR1 LNHDA and CDR2 SQIVND come from the germline V gene (reference sequence). The ends lost 7 bases at V and 8 bases at J; junction bases unmatched: 3. There are 12 residues in the CDR3. The CDR3 sequence: CASNTGGEKLFF. CDR3 DNA sequence: TGTGCCAGTAATACAGGGGGAGAAAAACTGTTTTTT.

This clonotype was counted many times. The chain recombines TRBV7-9 with TRBJ1-2; no clear D gene. Germline values: CDR1 SEHNR, CDR2 FQNEAQ (reference sequence). V gave up 5 bases and J gave up 8 bases, with 15 bases separating them. CDR3 length: 13 amino acids. CDR3 loop: CASSNSEGGGYTF. As DNA, the CDR3 is TGTGCCAGCAGCAATTCCGAGGGCGGAGGCTACACCTTC.

This clonotype was seen only once. This rearrangement joins TRBV2 to TRBJ2-7, with D maybe TRBD1 (10 bases). There are 16 residues in the CDR3. Trimming removed 7 bases from V and 7 bases from J, with 26 bases in between. CDR1 and CDR2 from the germline V gene are SNHLY and FYNNEI. The CDR3 bases are TGTGCCAGCATTCGGTTAGCGGGGGACAGGGGAGATGAGCAGTACTTC. This sequence encodes CASIRLAGDRGDEQYF.

The table lists this clonotype with many counts. This chain joins TRBV4-1 and TRBJ2-7; 14 nucleotides agree with TRBD2. The J segment lost 2 bases and the V segment lost 0 bases, leaving 6 bases of the junction unmatched. This CDR3 has 18 amino acids. In germline, CDR1 is MGHRA, CDR2 YSYEKL. Written as DNA, the CDR3 is TGCGCCAGCAGCCAAGAGGGACTAGCGGGAGTACGCGCCTACGAGCAGTACTTC. Translation: CASSQEGLAGVRAYEQYF.

This clonotype has ten or more counts. The CDR3 region is CASSPLAGVSYEQYF. The CDR3 region has the DNA TGCGCCAGCAGCCCTCTGGCGGGAGTGAGCTACGAGCAGTACTTC. V usage is TRBV5-1 and J usage is TRBJ2-7, with 7 positions matching TRBD2. The CDR3 totals 15 residues. CDR1 is SGHRS and CDR2 is YFSETQ in the germline V gene. V was clipped by 4 bases and J by 3 bases; unmatched bases: 10.

This clonotype was counted ten times or more. The rearrangement links TRBV6-6 to TRBJ2-7; D may be TRBD1 or TRBD2 (5 bases each). V was shortened by 6 bases and J by 7 bases, with 13 bases between the two germline ends. The CDR3 covers 12 residues. Germline loops: CDR1 MNHNY, CDR2 SVGAGI (reference sequence). CDR3 residues: CASRTGAREQYF. The CDR3 coding sequence is TGTGCCAGCAGAACCGGGGCCCGGGAGCAGTACTTC.

This clonotype has just a few counts. This chain links TRBV20-1 with TRBJ1-2; 9 bases fit TRBD1. The CDR3 length is 12 residues. The ends lost 2 bases at V and 6 bases at J; junction bases unmatched: 1. CDR1 and CDR2 from the germline V gene are DFQATT and SNEGSKA (reference sequence). The CDR3 nucleotides are TGCAGTGCTAGACGGACAGGGGATGGCTACACCTTC. Residues: CSARRTGDGYTF.

With respect to this clonotype: Lacking the conserved final phenylalanine or tryptophan, this CDR3 likely reflects a read error. The chain has TRBV20-1 and TRBJ2-1; the match to TRBD2 covers 10 bases. This CDR3 spans 13 amino acids. The V segment lost 3 bases and the J segment 6 bases; nucleotides outside the gene matches: 2. Germline assignment: CDR1 DFQATT and CDR2 SNEGSKA (reference sequence). DNA of the CDR3: TGCAGTGCTAGGAGCGGGAGGGTCAATGAGCAGTTCTCT. It specifies CSARSGRVNEQFS.

The rearrangement links TRBV27 to TRBJ1-2; D unresolved. This CDR3 has 13 residues. The germline CDR1 and CDR2 sequences are MNHEY and SMNVEV (reference sequence). The V gene lost 6 bases and the J gene lost 8 bases, with 16 bases spanning the gap. The CDR3 is CASRPSNSGGYTF. The DNA of the CDR3 is TGTGCCAGCAGACCTTCTAACTCGGGCGGCTACACCTTC.

At least ten counts were recorded for this clonotype. V gene TRBV28 combines with J gene TRBJ1-5; possible D gene TRBD1, 5 bases. CDR1 and CDR2 (germline): MDHEN, SYDVKM. V was trimmed by 7 bases and J by 5 bases, leaving 12 bases between them. The CDR3 loop spans 13 amino acids. The DNA of the CDR3 is TGTGCCAGCAACGGCGGGGCTGATCAGCCCCAGCATTTT. Its translation: CASNGGADQPQHF. The full variable domain, in which reference TRBV28 and TRBJ1-5 provide the parts outside the CDR3, is DVKVTQSSRYLVKRTGEKVFLECVQDMDHENMFWYRQDPGLGLRLIYFSYDVKMKEKGDIPEGYSVSREKKERFSLILESASTNQTSMYLCASNGGADQPQHFGDGTRLSIL.

The rearrangement links TRBV20-1 to TRBJ2-5; 9 nucleotides align to TRBD2. The ends lost 0 bases at V and 3 bases at J; junction bases unmatched: 5. Germline lookup yields CDR1 DFQATT and CDR2 SNEGSKA (reference sequence). The CDR3 has 15 residues. The CDR3: CSAREGAGGKETQYF. The CDR3 DNA sequence: TGCAGTGCTAGAGAGGGAGCGGGGGGAAAAGAGACCCAGTACTTC.

This clonotype was picked up a small number of times. The V and J genes are TRBV2 and TRBJ1-6; the D gene is possibly TRBD1 (5 bases). CDR1 and CDR2 from the germline V gene are SNHLY and FYNNEI. V was cut by 8 bases and J by 0 bases, with 8 bases left in between. This CDR3 contains 14 residues. CDR3: CASGGSSYNSPLHF. CDR3 in DNA: TGTGCCAGCGGGGGAAGCTCCTATAATTCACCCCTCCACTTT.

This chain uses TRBV18 with TRBJ2-2; D call uncertain. Germline V gene data show CDR1 as KGHSH and CDR2 as LQKENI. The CDR3 totals 14 residues. V lost 2 bases, J lost 6 bases, and 10 bases lay in between. CDR3 in amino acids: CASSPAERPGELFF. CDR3 DNA: TGTGCCAGCTCACCAGCGGAGCGTCCCGGGGAGCTGTTTTTT.

This clonotype was picked up many times. CDR3: CASSSRTAYEQYF. Written as DNA, the CDR3 is TGTGCCAGCAGCTCTCGGACAGCCTACGAGCAGTACTTC. The chain links TRBV7-2 to TRBJ2-7; the D gene is possibly TRBD1 (6 bases). This CDR3 is 13 amino acids long. From germline, CDR1 is SGHTA and CDR2 FQGNSA. The V gene lost 4 bases and the J gene lost 2 bases, with 9 bases spanning the gap. Drawing the rest from reference TRBV7-2 and TRBJ2-7, the complete variable domain is GAGVSQSPSNKVTEKGKDVELRCDPISGHTALYWYRQSLGQGLEFLIYFQGNSAPDKSGLPSDRFSAERTGGSVSTLTIQRTQQEDSAVYLCASSSRTAYEQYFGPGTRLTVT.

This clonotype was picked up a small number of times. CDR3 nucleotides: TGTGCCAGCAGCAAACTAGCGGGAGCTGCCTACGAGCAGTACTTC. It codes for CASSKLAGAAYEQYF. The rearrangement joins TRBV11-2 to TRBJ2-7; 11 bases fit TRBD2. Germline loops: CDR1 SGHAT, CDR2 FQNNGV. The trim removed 5 bases at V and 2 bases at J, leaving 5 bases unmatched. This CDR3 comprises 15 residues.

This clonotype has ten or more counts. The rearrangement joins TRBV7-2 to TRBJ1-3; 7 bases map to TRBD1. Per the germline V gene, CDR1 is SGHTA and CDR2 is FQGNSA. The CDR3 has 13 amino acids. With V trimmed by 4 bases and J by 8 bases, 5 bases remained unmatched. CDR3 residues: CASSWDSGDTIYF. For the CDR3, the DNA is TGTGCCAGCAGCTGGGACAGCGGAGACACCATATATTTT.

This clonotype was seen repeatedly, ten times or more. The chain is built from TRBV7-2 and TRBJ2-3; perhaps TRBD1 as D (6 bases). The CDR3 length is 13 residues. Trimming shortened V by 5 bases and J by 3 bases, and 9 bases separated the two germline ends. Germline assignment: CDR1 SGHTA and CDR2 FQGNSA. CDR3 sequence reads: CASSRGQTDTQYF. CDR3 coding DNA: TGTGCCAGCAGCCGTGGACAGACAGATACGCAGTATTTT.